This T cell receptor beta chain was identified in a study of persistence of HIV-infected CD4 T cells. An overlapping HIV-1 Gag peptide pool stimulated these cells at approximately 1 ug/peptide/mL. Sorted nonresponding memory CD4+ T cells were CD40L-negative, CD69-negative, CD45RO-high. The immunoSEQ assay was version 4, run in survey mode. Produced via immunoSEQ multiplex PCR; TCRdb's table is partial and in-frame only. The data contain 30,000 to 45,000 clones, 80% to 85% of them singletons. On this clone: Its antigen is currently unknown.

The material was cultured CD4+ T cells from PBMCs, obtained from a patient who received antiretroviral therapy. The TCR comes from an adult with HIV. The donor label of this sample is uncertain.

The CDR3 region is CAHKRGSTDTQYF. The CDR3 coding sequence is TGTGCCCATAAACGGGGGAGCACAGATACGCAGTATTTT. This sequence joins TRBV30 and TRBJ2-3; D perhaps matches TRBD2 (6 bases). V gave up 8 bases and J gave up 0 bases, with 12 bases separating them. Per the germline V gene, CDR1 is GTSNPN and CDR2 is SVGIG (reference sequence). The CDR3 length is 13 residues.